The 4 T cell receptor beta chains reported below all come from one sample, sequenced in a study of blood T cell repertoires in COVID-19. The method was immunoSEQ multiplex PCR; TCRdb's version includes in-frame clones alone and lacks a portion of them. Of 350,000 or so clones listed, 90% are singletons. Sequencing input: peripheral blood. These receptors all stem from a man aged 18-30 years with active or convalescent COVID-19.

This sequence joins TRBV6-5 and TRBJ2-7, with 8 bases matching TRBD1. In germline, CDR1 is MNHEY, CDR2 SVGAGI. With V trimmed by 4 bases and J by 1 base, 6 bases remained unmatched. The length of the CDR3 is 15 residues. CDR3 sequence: CASSSRGTGSYEQYF. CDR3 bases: TGTGCCAGCAGTTCCAGGGGGACAGGTTCCTACGAGCAGTACTTC.

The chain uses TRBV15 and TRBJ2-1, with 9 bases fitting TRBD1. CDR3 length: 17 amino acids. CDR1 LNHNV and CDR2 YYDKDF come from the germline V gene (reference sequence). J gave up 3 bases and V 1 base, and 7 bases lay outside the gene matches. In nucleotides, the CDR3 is TGTGCCACCAGCAGAGTCCAAACAGGGGGCTTCTACAATGAGCAGTTCTTC. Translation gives CATSRVQTGGFYNEQFF.

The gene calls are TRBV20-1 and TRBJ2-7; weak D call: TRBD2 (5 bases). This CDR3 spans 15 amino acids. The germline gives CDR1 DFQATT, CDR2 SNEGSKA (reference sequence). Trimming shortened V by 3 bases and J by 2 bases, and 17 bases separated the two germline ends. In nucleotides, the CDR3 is TGCAGTGCTAGTCCCTCGGGATTCAGCACCTACGAGCAGTACTTC. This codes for CSASPSGFSTYEQYF.

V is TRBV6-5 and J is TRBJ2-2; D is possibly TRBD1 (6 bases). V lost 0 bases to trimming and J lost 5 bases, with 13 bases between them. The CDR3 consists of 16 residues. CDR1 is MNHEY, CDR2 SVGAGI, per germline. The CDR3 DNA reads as TGTGCCAGCAGTTACTCTCCAGGGGAAGAGACCGGGGAGCTGTTTTTT. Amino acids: CASSYSPGEETGELFF.